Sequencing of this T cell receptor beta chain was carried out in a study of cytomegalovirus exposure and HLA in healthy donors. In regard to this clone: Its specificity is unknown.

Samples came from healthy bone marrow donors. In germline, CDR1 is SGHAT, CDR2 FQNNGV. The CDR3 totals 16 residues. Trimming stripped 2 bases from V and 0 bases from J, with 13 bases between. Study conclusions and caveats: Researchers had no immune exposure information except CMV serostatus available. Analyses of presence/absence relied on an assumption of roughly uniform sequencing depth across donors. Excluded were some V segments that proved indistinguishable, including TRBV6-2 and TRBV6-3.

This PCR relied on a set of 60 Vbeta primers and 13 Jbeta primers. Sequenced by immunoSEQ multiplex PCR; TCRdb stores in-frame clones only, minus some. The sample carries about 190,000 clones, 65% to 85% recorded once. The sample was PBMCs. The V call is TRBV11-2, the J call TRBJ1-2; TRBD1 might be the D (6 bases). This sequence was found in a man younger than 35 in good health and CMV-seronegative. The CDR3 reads CASSLPRDTPNYGYTF. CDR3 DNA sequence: TGTGCCAGCAGCTTACCCCGGGACACCCCTAACTATGGCTACACCTTC. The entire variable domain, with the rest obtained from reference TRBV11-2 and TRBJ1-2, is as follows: EAGVAQSPRYKIIEKRQSVAFWCNPISGHATLYWYQQILGQGPKLLIQFQNNGVVDDSQLPKDRFSAERLKGVDSTLKIQPAKLEDSAVYLCASSLPRDTPNYGYTFGSGTRLTVV.